This TCR beta chain was sequenced during a study of OX40 agonist ivuxolimab in advanced cancers. Study at large: Intravenous ivuxolimab at 0.01 to 10 mg/kg was given to patients every 2 weeks. Patients treated during dose escalation were battling hepatocellular carcinoma, melanoma, renal cell or head and neck cancer.

CDR3 length: 14 residues. With 4 bases removed from V and 0 bases from J, the gap between germline ends came to 9 bases. Germline V gene data show CDR1 as SGHRS and CDR2 as YFSETQ. Here immunoSEQ multiplex PCR was the method, and the copy in TCRdb shows in-frame clones only, minus some. The sample shows around 75,000 clones, approximately 89% of them seen only once. Comments on this clone: The antigen is unknown.

The study's findings and limits: Clones of CD4+ and CD8+ blood T cells grew by week 6 at doses of 0.1 to 3.0 mg/kg.

The chain combines TRBV5-1 with TRBJ2-3, with D tentatively TRBD2 (5 bases). Sequencing was performed on CD4+ or CD8+ T cells sorted from blood, taken in a trial of the OX40 agonist ivuxolimab. This TCR derives from an adult with an advanced solid tumor such as melanoma, head and neck, liver or kidney cancer. The CDR3 nucleotides read TGCGCCAGCAGCGGAGAGCGGAGCACAGATACGCAGTATTTT. Protein: CASSGERSTDTQYF.